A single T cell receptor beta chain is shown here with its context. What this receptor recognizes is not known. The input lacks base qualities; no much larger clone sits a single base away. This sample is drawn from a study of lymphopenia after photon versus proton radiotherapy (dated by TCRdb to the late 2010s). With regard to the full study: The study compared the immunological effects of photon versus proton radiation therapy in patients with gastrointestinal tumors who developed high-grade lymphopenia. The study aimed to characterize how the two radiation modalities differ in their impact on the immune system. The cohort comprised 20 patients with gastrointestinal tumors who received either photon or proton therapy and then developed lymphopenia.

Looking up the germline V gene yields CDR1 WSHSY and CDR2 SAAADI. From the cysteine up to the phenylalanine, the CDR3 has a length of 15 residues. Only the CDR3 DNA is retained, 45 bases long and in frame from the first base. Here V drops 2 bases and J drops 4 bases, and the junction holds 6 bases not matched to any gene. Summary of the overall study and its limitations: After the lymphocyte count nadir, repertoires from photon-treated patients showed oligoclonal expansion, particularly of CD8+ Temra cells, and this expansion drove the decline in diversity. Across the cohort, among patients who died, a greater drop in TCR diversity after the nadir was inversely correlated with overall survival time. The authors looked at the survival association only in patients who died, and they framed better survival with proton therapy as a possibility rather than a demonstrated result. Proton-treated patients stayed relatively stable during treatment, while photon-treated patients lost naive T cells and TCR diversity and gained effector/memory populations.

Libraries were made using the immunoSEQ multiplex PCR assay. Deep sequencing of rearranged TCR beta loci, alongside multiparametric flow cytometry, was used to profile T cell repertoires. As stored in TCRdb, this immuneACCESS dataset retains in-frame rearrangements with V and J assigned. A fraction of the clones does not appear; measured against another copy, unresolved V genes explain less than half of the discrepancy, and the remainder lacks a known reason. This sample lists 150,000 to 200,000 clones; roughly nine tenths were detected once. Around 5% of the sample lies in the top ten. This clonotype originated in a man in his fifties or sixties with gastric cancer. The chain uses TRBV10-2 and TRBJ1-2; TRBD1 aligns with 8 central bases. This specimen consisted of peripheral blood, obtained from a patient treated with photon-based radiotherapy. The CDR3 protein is CASSEGQGYGYGYTF. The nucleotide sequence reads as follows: TGCGCCAGCAGTGAGGGACAGGGATACGGCTATGGCTACACCTTC.